This T cell receptor (beta chain) comes out of a study of metastatic and nonmetastatic thyroid tumors. Regarding the study as a whole: Reported TCR beta diversity, measured in blood and tumor, was significantly higher for malignant thyroid tumors than for benign nodules.

This clone was picked up many times. Its cognate antigen is unknown. Using MiXCR, TCRdb re-called clones from the PCR reads. The table has 72,000 or so clones, roughly 18% seen once. Every patient was untreated before thyroid surgery. Per the germline V gene, CDR1 is MDHEN and CDR2 is SYDVKM. Trimming cost V 3 bases and J 10 bases, with 28 bases left between them. CDR3 length: 18 residues. The J gene is TRBJ2-1, the V gene TRBV28; D may correspond to TRBD1 or TRBD2 (6 bases each). This receptor was obtained from a female donor with papillary thyroid cancer or a benign thyroid nodule (not recorded which). Some clones in this sample may be carry-over from other donors' samples. Specimen: blood. The CDR3 bases are TGTGCCAGCAGTTTGAGGTCTTGGGGGCGGGATAATAGAATAGAGCAGTTCTTC. Residues: CASSLRSWGRDNRIEQFF.